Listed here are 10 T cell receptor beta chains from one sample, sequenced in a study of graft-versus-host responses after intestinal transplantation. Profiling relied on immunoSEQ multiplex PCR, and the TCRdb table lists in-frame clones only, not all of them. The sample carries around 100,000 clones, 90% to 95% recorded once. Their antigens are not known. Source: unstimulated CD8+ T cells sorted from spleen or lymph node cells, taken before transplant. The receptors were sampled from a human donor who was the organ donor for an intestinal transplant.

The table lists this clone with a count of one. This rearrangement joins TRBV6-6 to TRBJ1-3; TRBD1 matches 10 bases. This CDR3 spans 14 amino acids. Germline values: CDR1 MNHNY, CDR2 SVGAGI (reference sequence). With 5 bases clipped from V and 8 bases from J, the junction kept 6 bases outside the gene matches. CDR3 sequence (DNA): TGTGCCAGCAGTGACGGGACAGGGGCATACACCATATATTTT. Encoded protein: CASSDGTGAYTIYF.

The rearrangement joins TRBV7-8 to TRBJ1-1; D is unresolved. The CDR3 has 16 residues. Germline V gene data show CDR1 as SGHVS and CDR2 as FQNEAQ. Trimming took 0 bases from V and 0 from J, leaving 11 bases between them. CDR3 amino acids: CASSLARRMVNTEAFF. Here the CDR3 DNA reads TGTGCCAGCAGCTTAGCGCGTAGGATGGTGAACACTGAAGCTTTCTTT.

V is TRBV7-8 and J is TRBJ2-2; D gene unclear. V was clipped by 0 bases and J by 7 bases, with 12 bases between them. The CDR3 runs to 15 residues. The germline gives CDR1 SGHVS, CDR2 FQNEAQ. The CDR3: CASSLALGADGELFF. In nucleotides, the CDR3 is TGTGCCAGCAGCTTAGCGTTGGGCGCCGACGGGGAGCTGTTTTTT.

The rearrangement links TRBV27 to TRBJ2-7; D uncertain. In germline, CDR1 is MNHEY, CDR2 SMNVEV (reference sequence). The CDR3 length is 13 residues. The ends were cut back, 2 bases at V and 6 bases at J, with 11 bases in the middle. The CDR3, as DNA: TGTGCCAGCAGTTTAGGGGTAGCCGGCGAGCAGTACTTC. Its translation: CASSLGVAGEQYF.

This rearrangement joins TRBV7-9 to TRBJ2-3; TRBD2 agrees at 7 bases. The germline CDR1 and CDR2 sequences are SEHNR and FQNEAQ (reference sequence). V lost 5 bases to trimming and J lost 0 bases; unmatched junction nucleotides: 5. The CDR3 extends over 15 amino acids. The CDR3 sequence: CASSTKGGSTDTQYF. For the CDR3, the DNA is TGTGCCAGCAGCACCAAGGGAGGGAGCACAGATACGCAGTATTTT.

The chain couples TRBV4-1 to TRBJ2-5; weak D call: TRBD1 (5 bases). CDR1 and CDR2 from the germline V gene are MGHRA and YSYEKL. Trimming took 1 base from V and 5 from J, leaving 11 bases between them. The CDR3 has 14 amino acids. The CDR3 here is CASSQVGAEETQYF. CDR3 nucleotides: TGCGCCAGCAGCCAAGTAGGGGCAGAGGAGACCCAGTACTTC.

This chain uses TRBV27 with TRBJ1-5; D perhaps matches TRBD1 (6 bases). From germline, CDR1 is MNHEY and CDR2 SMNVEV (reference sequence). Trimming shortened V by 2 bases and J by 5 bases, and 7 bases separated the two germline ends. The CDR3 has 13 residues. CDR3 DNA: TGTGCCAGCAGTTTAAGGGGGGATCAGCCCCAGCATTTT. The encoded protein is CASSLRGDQPQHF.

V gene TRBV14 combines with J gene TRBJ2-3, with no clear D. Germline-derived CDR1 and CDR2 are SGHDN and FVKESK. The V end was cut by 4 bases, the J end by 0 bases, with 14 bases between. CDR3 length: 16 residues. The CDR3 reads CASSLPGRSSTDTQYF. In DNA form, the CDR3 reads TGTGCCAGCAGCCTGCCTGGACGGTCCAGCACAGATACGCAGTATTTT.

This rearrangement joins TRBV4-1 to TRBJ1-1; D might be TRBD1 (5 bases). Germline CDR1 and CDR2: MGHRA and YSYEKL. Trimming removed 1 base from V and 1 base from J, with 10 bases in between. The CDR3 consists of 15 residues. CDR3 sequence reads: CASSQVPGQNTEAFF. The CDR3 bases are TGCGCCAGCAGCCAAGTACCTGGACAGAACACTGAAGCTTTCTTT.

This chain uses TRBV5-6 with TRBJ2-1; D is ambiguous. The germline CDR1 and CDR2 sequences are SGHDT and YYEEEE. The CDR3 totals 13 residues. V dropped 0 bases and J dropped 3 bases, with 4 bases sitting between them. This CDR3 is CASSLGLYNEQFF. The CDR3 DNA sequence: TGTGCCAGCAGCTTGGGGCTCTACAATGAGCAGTTCTTC.